Sequencing of this T cell receptor beta chain was carried out in a study of cytomegalovirus exposure and HLA in healthy donors. Use of 60 Vbeta and 13 Jbeta primers characterized the PCR. Some clones are missing from TCRdb's copy, which holds only in-frame ones; the method was immunoSEQ multiplex PCR. The sample totals roughly 120,000 clones. General study results and limits: It was in a later analysis that TCR association rates were seen to vary by HLA locus, highest for DRB1 and lowest for HLA-C.

Germline V gene data show CDR1 as MNHEY and CDR2 as SMNVEV (reference sequence). The CDR3 contains 14 residues. Trimming took 0 bases from V and 7 from J, leaving 13 bases between them. As concerns this clone: Its antigen is currently unknown.

The chain carries TRBV27 and TRBJ2-7, with TRBD1 as a possible D gene (5 bases). Sequenced input: PBMCs. The source of this sequence is a man aged 18 to 30 in good health and CMV-seronegative. The CDR3 sequence: CASSLSRTGLEQYF. The CDR3 DNA is TGTGCCAGCAGTTTATCCCGAACAGGTCTGGAGCAGTACTTC.